The sequence of this TCR beta chain was determined in a study of CD8 T cells in Susac syndrome. The T cells that were sequenced for TCR beta were CD8+ and CD4+ cells from blood. Included as multiple sclerosis controls were treatment-naive patients who had stable or active relapsing-remitting disease. TEMRA cells were FACS-enriched, while CD8+ and CD4+ T cells were negatively isolated. CDR1 and CDR2 from the germline V gene are LGHNA and YSLEER. V trimming: 4 bases; J trimming: 2 bases; junction bases outside the gene matches: 6. The CDR3 consists of 16 residues. RNA totalling roughly 0.45 to 1 ug underwent reverse transcription with random hexamers. Coverage of TCR beta CDR3 amplification by immunoSEQ multiplex PCR extended to 54 Vbeta and 13 Jbeta. TCRdb passed the immunoSEQ multiplex PCR reads through MiXCR, listing each CDR3 protein once. The sample includes tens of thousands of distinct CDR3 sequences, roughly 90% of them seen just once.

The clonotype originates from a human donor with multiple sclerosis. Sequenced: CD8+ T cells from PBMCs. This rearrangement joins TRBV4-3 to TRBJ1-3, with TRBD1 matching over 9 bases. CDR3 in DNA: TGCGCCAGCAGCCTGACCCGGACAGGGGCTGGAAACACCATATATTTT. Encoded protein: CASSLTRTGAGNTIYF.